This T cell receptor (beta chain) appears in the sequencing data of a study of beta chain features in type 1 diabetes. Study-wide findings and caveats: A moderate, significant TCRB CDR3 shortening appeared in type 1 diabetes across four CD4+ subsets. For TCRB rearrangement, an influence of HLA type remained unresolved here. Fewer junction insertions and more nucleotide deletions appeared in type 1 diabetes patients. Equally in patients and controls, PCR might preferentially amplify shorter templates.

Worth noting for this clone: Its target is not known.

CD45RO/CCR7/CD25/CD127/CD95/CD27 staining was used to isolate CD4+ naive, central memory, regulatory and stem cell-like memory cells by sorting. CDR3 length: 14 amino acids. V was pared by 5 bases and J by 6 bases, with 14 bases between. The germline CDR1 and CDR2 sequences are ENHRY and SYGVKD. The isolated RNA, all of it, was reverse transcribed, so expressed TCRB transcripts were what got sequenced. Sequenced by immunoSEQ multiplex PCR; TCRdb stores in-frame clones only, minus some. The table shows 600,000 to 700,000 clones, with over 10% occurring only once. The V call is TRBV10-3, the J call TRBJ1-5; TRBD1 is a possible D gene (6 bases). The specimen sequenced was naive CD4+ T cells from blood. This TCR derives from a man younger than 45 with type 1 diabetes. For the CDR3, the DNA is TGTGCCATCAGTATAAGGGAGACAGGTCAGCCCCAGCATTTT. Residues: CAISIRETGQPQHF.